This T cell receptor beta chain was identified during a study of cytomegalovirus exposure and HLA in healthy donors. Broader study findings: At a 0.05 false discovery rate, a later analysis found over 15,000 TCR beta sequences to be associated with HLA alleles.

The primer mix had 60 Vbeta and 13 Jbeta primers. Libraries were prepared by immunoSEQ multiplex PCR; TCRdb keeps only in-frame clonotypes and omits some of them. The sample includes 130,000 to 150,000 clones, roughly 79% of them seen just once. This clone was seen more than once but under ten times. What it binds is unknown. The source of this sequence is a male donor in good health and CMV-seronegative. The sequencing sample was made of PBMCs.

The CDR3 region is CASSRGEVGGYTF. The CDR3, as DNA: TGCGCCAGCAGCCGGGGGGAAGTAGGGGGCTACACCTTC. V gene TRBV4-1 combines with J gene TRBJ1-2, with D perhaps TRBD1 (5 bases). V was pared by 4 bases and J by 8 bases, with 14 bases between. Germline CDR1 is MGHRA and CDR2 is YSYEKL. CDR3 size: 13 residues.